A selection of T cell receptor beta chains follows, all from one sample in a study of beta chain features in type 1 diabetes. Profiling relied on immunoSEQ multiplex PCR, and the TCRdb table lists in-frame clones only, not all of them. Of fewer than 550,000 clones in the sample, more than 9.5% are singletons; the top ten hold less than 0.06%. Input material: naive CD4+ T cells from blood. The receptor source for this set is a woman aged 18-29 years in good health. Each CDR3 is given with its conserved first and last residue. The D gene is left open where the match is weak. Not all rows give a size; the values are once, few, many and, for expanded clones, a class.

d_call: TRBD1; clone_size: few; v_call: TRBV18; j_call: TRBJ2-7; cdr3_nt: TGTGCCAGCTCACCTCCCGGGACAGGGGTGTACGAGCAGTACTTC; cdr3_aa: CASSPPGTGVYEQYF
d_call: -; clone_size: few; v_call: TRBV7-9; j_call: TRBJ2-3; cdr3_nt: TGTGCTGCCTTTGGGGATACGCAGTATTTT; cdr3_aa: CAAFGDTQYF
d_call: -; clone_size: -; v_call: TRBV29-1; j_call: TRBJ2-7; cdr3_nt: TGCAGCGTTAAAACAGGGACCGAGCAGTACTTC; cdr3_aa: CSVKTGTEQYF
d_call: -; clone_size: few; v_call: TRBV7-3; j_call: TRBJ1-1; cdr3_nt: TGTGCCAGCAGCTTAGGCGGGGTCATTAACACTGAAGCTTTCTTT; cdr3_aa: CASSLGGVINTEAFF
d_call: TRBD2; clone_size: -; v_call: TRBV6-6; j_call: TRBJ2-1; cdr3_nt: TGTGCCAGCAGCCAACTAGCGGGTCAATACAATGAGCAGTTCTTC; cdr3_aa: CASSQLAGQYNEQFF
d_call: -; clone_size: few; v_call: TRBV5-6; j_call: TRBJ1-1; cdr3_nt: TGTGCCAGCAGCTCAATCCCAGCCAGGGAGAACACTGAAGCTTTCTTT; cdr3_aa: CASSSIPARENTEAFF
d_call: -; clone_size: -; v_call: TRBV7-2; j_call: TRBJ2-6; cdr3_nt: TGTGCCAGCAGCTTAGACCCACAGGGCTGGGGCTCTGGGGCCAACGTCCTGACTTTC; cdr3_aa: CASSLDPQGWGSGANVLTF
d_call: TRBD2; clone_size: -; v_call: TRBV2; j_call: TRBJ2-3; cdr3_nt: TGTGCCAGCAGCCGGACTAGCGAGGGAGATACGCAGTATTTT; cdr3_aa: CASSRTSEGDTQYF
d_call: -; clone_size: few; v_call: TRBV5-1; j_call: TRBJ1-2; cdr3_nt: TGCGCCAGCAGCCGGGACAACAACCTTCAGGGTGGCTACACCTTC; cdr3_aa: CASSRDNNLQGGYTF
d_call: TRBD1; clone_size: -; v_call: TRBV5-1; j_call: TRBJ2-1; cdr3_nt: TGCGCCAGTGACAGGGTTAAGGACAATGAGCAGTTCTTC; cdr3_aa: CASDRVKDNEQFF
d_call: -; clone_size: few; v_call: TRBV4-1; j_call: TRBJ2-1; cdr3_nt: TGCGCCAGCAGCCGGACTGCACCCGGCGGATTCAATGAGCAGTTCTTC; cdr3_aa: CASSRTAPGGFNEQFF
d_call: -; clone_size: few; v_call: TRBV7-9; j_call: TRBJ2-1; cdr3_nt: TGTGCCAGCACTCCCAGAAGGGTCCTCTACAATGAGCAGTTCTTC; cdr3_aa: CASTPRRVLYNEQFF
d_call: TRBD1; clone_size: -; v_call: TRBV28; j_call: TRBJ1-5; cdr3_nt: TGTGCCAGCATTGGGGACAGGGGTAATCAGCCCCAGCATTTT; cdr3_aa: CASIGDRGNQPQHF
d_call: -; clone_size: -; v_call: TRBV2; j_call: TRBJ1-2; cdr3_nt: TGTGCCAGCAGTCCCACCCAACGGCGTGGCTACACCTTC; cdr3_aa: CASSPTQRRGYTF
d_call: -; clone_size: few; v_call: TRBV7-2; j_call: TRBJ2-3; cdr3_nt: TGTGCCAGCAGCTTCGATCCAGATACGCAGTATTTT; cdr3_aa: CASSFDPDTQYF
d_call: TRBD2; clone_size: few; v_call: TRBV25-1; j_call: TRBJ2-7; cdr3_nt: TGTGCCAGCGGGAGACTAGCGGGAGGATACGAGCAGTACTTC; cdr3_aa: CASGRLAGGYEQYF
d_call: TRBD1; clone_size: -; v_call: TRBV30; j_call: TRBJ1-1; cdr3_nt: TGTGCCTGGACCAGGGGGAAAAACACTGAAGCTTTCTTT; cdr3_aa: CAWTRGKNTEAFF
d_call: -; clone_size: few; v_call: TRBV10-3; j_call: TRBJ2-7; cdr3_nt: TGTGCCATCAGTGACAGTACAGGGAGTAGCGGTCACGAGCAGTACTTC; cdr3_aa: CAISDSTGSSGHEQYF
d_call: -; clone_size: -; v_call: TRBV11-1; j_call: TRBJ2-5; cdr3_nt: TGTGCCAGCAGCCCCGAAATAGAGACCCAGTACTTC; cdr3_aa: CASSPEIETQYF
d_call: -; clone_size: few; v_call: TRBV2; j_call: TRBJ2-5; cdr3_nt: TGTGCCAGCAGTCGAGGAGTGGAGACCCAGTACTTC; cdr3_aa: CASSRGVETQYF
d_call: -; clone_size: many; v_call: TRBV25-1; j_call: TRBJ1-6; cdr3_nt: TGTGCCAGCAGATTGGGCAATTCACCCCTCCACTTT; cdr3_aa: CASRLGNSPLHF
d_call: -; clone_size: -; v_call: TRBV30; j_call: TRBJ2-7; cdr3_nt: TGTGCCTGGAGCACAAAAGTGGGAGGCTACCACAGCTACGAGCAGTACTTC; cdr3_aa: CAWSTKVGGYHSYEQYF
d_call: TRBD1; clone_size: many; v_call: TRBV14; j_call: TRBJ2-7; cdr3_nt: TGTGCCAGCAGCCAAGAGGGACAGGGAGATTACGAGCAGTACTTC; cdr3_aa: CASSQEGQGDYEQYF
d_call: -; clone_size: -; v_call: TRBV4-3; j_call: TRBJ2-1; cdr3_nt: TGCGCCAGCAGCCAAGAGGAGGGGGGCCATGAGCAGTTCTTC; cdr3_aa: CASSQEEGGHEQFF
d_call: TRBD1; clone_size: few; v_call: TRBV5-1; j_call: TRBJ2-5; cdr3_nt: TGCGCCAGCAACCCGGGACAGTTCCAAGAGACCCAGTACTTC; cdr3_aa: CASNPGQFQETQYF
d_call: -; clone_size: few; v_call: TRBV28; j_call: TRBJ1-2; cdr3_nt: TGTGCCAGCAGTTCCGGGACGGCCTATGGCTACACCTTC; cdr3_aa: CASSSGTAYGYTF
d_call: -; clone_size: few; v_call: TRBV2; j_call: TRBJ2-1; cdr3_nt: TGTGCCAGCAGGAGGGACGAAATCTCCTACAATGAGCAGTTCTTC; cdr3_aa: CASRRDEISYNEQFF
d_call: -; clone_size: -; v_call: TRBV7-9; j_call: TRBJ1-1; cdr3_nt: TGTGCCAGCAGCTCCCGGGGAAACGCTGAAGCTTTCTTT; cdr3_aa: CASSSRGNAEAFF
d_call: -; clone_size: -; v_call: TRBV7-9; j_call: TRBJ2-4; cdr3_nt: TGTGCCAGCAGCTTGGAAATAGGGGTCTTAGCCAAAAACATTCAGTACTTC; cdr3_aa: CASSLEIGVLAKNIQYF
d_call: -; clone_size: few; v_call: TRBV28; j_call: TRBJ2-1; cdr3_nt: TGTGCCAGCAGCCCAGGATCCTCCGGCGAGCAGTTCTTC; cdr3_aa: CASSPGSSGEQFF
d_call: -; clone_size: -; v_call: TRBV5-1; j_call: TRBJ2-3; cdr3_nt: TGCGCCAGCAGCTCCGAAGCGGATACGCAGTATTTT; cdr3_aa: CASSSEADTQYF
d_call: -; clone_size: -; v_call: TRBV27; j_call: TRBJ2-3; cdr3_nt: TGTGCCAGCAGCTCCGGGACTAGCACAGATACGCAGTATTTT; cdr3_aa: CASSSGTSTDTQYF
d_call: TRBD2; clone_size: few; v_call: TRBV7-3; j_call: TRBJ2-5; cdr3_nt: TGTGCCAGCAGTCCCCTGGGACTAGTGCAAGAGACCCAGTACTTC; cdr3_aa: CASSPLGLVQETQYF
d_call: TRBD1; clone_size: -; v_call: TRBV27; j_call: TRBJ1-1; cdr3_nt: TGTGCCAGCAGTTCGCAGGGGGCTGGTTTGGGAACTGAAGCTTTCTTT; cdr3_aa: CASSSQGAGLGTEAFF
d_call: -; clone_size: few; v_call: TRBV29-1; j_call: TRBJ2-1; cdr3_nt: TGCAGCGCCGCCAACGGGAACAACAATGAGCAGTTCTTC; cdr3_aa: CSAANGNNNEQFF
d_call: -; clone_size: -; v_call: TRBV14; j_call: TRBJ2-1; cdr3_nt: TGTGCCAGCAGCCACTCTTGGTGGTACAATGAGCAGTTCTTC; cdr3_aa: CASSHSWWYNEQFF
d_call: -; clone_size: -; v_call: TRBV7-2; j_call: TRBJ2-2; cdr3_nt: TGTGCCAGCAGCTTCTGGATCGGGAACACCGGGGAGCTGTTTTTT; cdr3_aa: CASSFWIGNTGELFF
d_call: -; clone_size: -; v_call: TRBV7-9; j_call: TRBJ2-2; cdr3_nt: TGTGCCAGCAGCTTAGGCACTCCAGTGAACACCGGGGAGCTGTTTTTT; cdr3_aa: CASSLGTPVNTGELFF
d_call: -; clone_size: -; v_call: TRBV30; j_call: TRBJ2-3; cdr3_nt: TGTGCCTGGAGTGCCTCCAGGGCGGCGCAGTATTTT; cdr3_aa: CAWSASRAAQYF
d_call: TRBD1; clone_size: -; v_call: TRBV5-4; j_call: TRBJ2-5; cdr3_nt: TGTGCCAGCAGCACAGACAGGGGGTCGACCCAGTACTTC; cdr3_aa: CASSTDRGSTQYF
d_call: -; clone_size: -; v_call: TRBV7-2; j_call: TRBJ1-4; cdr3_nt: TGTGCCAGCAGCTTAGTGGTTTTACAGGAAAGCGAAAAACTGTTTTTT; cdr3_aa: CASSLVVLQESEKLFF
d_call: -; clone_size: -; v_call: TRBV10-3; j_call: TRBJ2-2; cdr3_nt: TGTGCCATCAGTGAACCGGCTACCGGGGAGCTGTTTTTT; cdr3_aa: CAISEPATGELFF
d_call: -; clone_size: few; v_call: TRBV9; j_call: TRBJ2-6; cdr3_nt: TGTGCCAGCAGCGTAGCAACAGGACGAAGCTCTGGGGCCAACGTCCTGACTTTC; cdr3_aa: CASSVATGRSSGANVLTF
d_call: -; clone_size: -; v_call: TRBV15; j_call: TRBJ2-1; cdr3_nt: TGTGCCACCAGCAAGGGGGTTGGCTCCTACAATGAGCAGTTCTTC; cdr3_aa: CATSKGVGSYNEQFF
d_call: -; clone_size: -; v_call: TRBV2; j_call: TRBJ2-3; cdr3_nt: TGTGCCAGCAGTGAAGGGAGAGATACGCAGTATTTT; cdr3_aa: CASSEGRDTQYF
d_call: TRBD2; clone_size: -; v_call: TRBV6-5; j_call: TRBJ2-4; cdr3_nt: TGTGCCAGCAGTTTTGGGACTAGCGGCGAAAACATTCAGTACTTC; cdr3_aa: CASSFGTSGENIQYF
d_call: -; clone_size: -; v_call: TRBV9; j_call: TRBJ1-4; cdr3_nt: TGTGCCAGCAGCCCCTCCCGAACTAATGAAAAACTGTTTTTT; cdr3_aa: CASSPSRTNEKLFF
d_call: -; clone_size: many; v_call: TRBV25-1; j_call: TRBJ1-6; cdr3_nt: TGTGCCAGCAGTGTGAACAGCTACGGTTCACCCCTCCACTTT; cdr3_aa: CASSVNSYGSPLHF
d_call: -; clone_size: few; v_call: TRBV7-9; j_call: TRBJ2-1; cdr3_nt: TGTGCCAGCAGCTTAGCGGGAGCTTACAATGAGCAGTTCTTC; cdr3_aa: CASSLAGAYNEQFF
d_call: -; clone_size: few; v_call: TRBV18; j_call: TRBJ2-7; cdr3_nt: TGTGCCAGCTCACCACCGTCAGGGTTCGAGCAGTACTTC; cdr3_aa: CASSPPSGFEQYF
d_call: -; clone_size: few; v_call: TRBV29-1; j_call: TRBJ1-1; cdr3_nt: TGCAGCGTCCCCTCGGACGGCCTTGAAGCTTTCTTT; cdr3_aa: CSVPSDGLEAFF
d_call: TRBD2; clone_size: -; v_call: TRBV5-1; j_call: TRBJ2-3; cdr3_nt: TGCGCCAGCAGCTTGCCTACAAGAGCGGGGAGCACAGATACGCAGTATTTT; cdr3_aa: CASSLPTRAGSTDTQYF
d_call: TRBD1; clone_size: -; v_call: TRBV9; j_call: TRBJ1-2; cdr3_nt: TGTGCCAGCAGCGCAAGAGGGACAGGGGATGGCTACACCTTC; cdr3_aa: CASSARGTGDGYTF
d_call: -; clone_size: -; v_call: TRBV30; j_call: TRBJ2-1; cdr3_nt: TGTGCCTGGAGTCCTGGGTACACTAGCGGACAGGGGCGTGAGCAGTTCTTC; cdr3_aa: CAWSPGYTSGQGREQFF